The 27 T cell receptor beta chains reported below all come from one sample, sequenced in a study of shared clonotypes between healthy human individuals. It was CD45RO-negative cells, positively selected for CCR7, that made up naive CD8 cells, with terminally differentiated effector memory CD45RA+ cells excluded. Profiling relied on immunoSEQ multiplex PCR, and the TCRdb table lists in-frame clones only, not all of them. The data show some 630,000 clones, with approximately 96% seen just once and more than 0.085% held by the top ten. Sequenced input: naive CD8+ T cells sorted from blood. The receptors were sampled from a woman aged 25 to 39 in good health.

CDR3 coding DNA: TGTGCCAGCAGCTTAGTGGCAGAAGAGACCCAGTACTTC. Translated: CASSLVAEETQYF. The J gene is TRBJ2-5, the V gene TRBV7-9; D is uncertain. V shed 1 base and J shed 3 bases, with 6 bases lying between them. This CDR3 is 13 amino acids long. Germline CDR1 SEHNR, CDR2 FQNEAQ (reference sequence). Looking up the rest from reference TRBV7-9 and TRBJ2-5 gives the full variable domain: DTGVSQNPRHKITKRGQNVTFRCDPISEHNRLYWYRQTLGQGPEFLTYFQNEAQLEKSRLLSDRFSAERPKGSFSTLEIQRTEQGDSAMYLCASSLVAEETQYFGPGTRLLVL.

The chain uses TRBV30 and TRBJ2-1; D ambiguous. Trimming stripped 0 bases from V and 8 bases from J, with 14 bases between. Germline V CDR1 and CDR2: GTSNPN, SVGIG (reference sequence). The CDR3 extends over 14 amino acids. The CDR3 DNA is TGTGCCTGGAGTGTATCCTTCCAGAAGGATGAGCAGTTCTTC. Translation: CAWSVSFQKDEQFF.

For the CDR3, the DNA is TGTGCCAGCAGCTTAGATGGTACTGCTGCGTACCAAGAGACCCAGTACTTC. This encodes CASSLDGTAAYQETQYF. The V gene is TRBV11-2, the J gene TRBJ2-5; unclear D gene. This CDR3 spans 17 amino acids. Trimming took off 0 bases at V and 0 bases at J, with 14 bases between the two ends. CDR1 and CDR2 from the germline V gene are SGHAT and FQNNGV.

This chain links TRBV7-9 with TRBJ1-2; 10 bases fit TRBD1. From germline, CDR1 is SEHNR and CDR2 FQNEAQ (reference sequence). V dropped 5 bases and J dropped 7; count of bases not matched to a gene: 13. This CDR3 is built from 16 residues. The CDR3 DNA reads TGTGCCAGCAGCCTCCCGGGGGACAGGGGATACGTTGGCTACACCTTC. Protein product: CASSLPGDRGYVGYTF.

The CDR3 coding sequence is TGCGCCAGCAGTGAGCCAGCTAGCGGGAAACTCTACGAGCAGTACTTC. Protein sequence: CASSEPASGKLYEQYF. The gene calls are TRBV10-2 and TRBJ2-7, with TRBD2 identical over 9 bases. There are 16 residues in the CDR3. CDR1 and CDR2 (germline): WSHSY, SAAADI. The trim removed 2 bases at V and 3 bases at J, leaving 8 bases unmatched.

The chain is built from TRBV2 and TRBJ1-3; tentatively, D is TRBD1 (5 bases). Germline CDR1 is SNHLY and CDR2 is FYNNEI. V lost 3 bases and J lost 0, with 12 bases in between. This CDR3 contains 16 residues. CDR3 loop: CASSDQGLDSGNTIYF. CDR3 nucleotide sequence: TGTGCCAGCAGTGATCAGGGTTTGGACTCTGGAAACACCATATATTTT.

The chain has TRBV27 and TRBJ2-7; D unclear. The V end lost 2 bases, the J end lost 3 bases, and 8 bases lay between the germline ends. CDR1 and CDR2 from the germline V gene are MNHEY and SMNVEV (reference sequence). This CDR3 has 13 residues. The DNA for the CDR3 is TGTGCCAGCAGTTTAAGATGGGACTACGAGCAGTACTTC. Residues: CASSLRWDYEQYF.

This clone was picked up a small number of times. The CDR3 sequence is CASGLERSNEKLFF. The CDR3 bases are TGTGCCAGCGGGTTGGAACGGTCTAATGAAAAACTGTTTTTT. The chain links TRBV9 to TRBJ1-4; no clear D gene. CDR3 size: 14 residues. Germline loops: CDR1 SGDLS, CDR2 YYNGEE. V was cut by 7 bases and J by 3 bases, with 13 bases left in between.

This chain connects TRBV29-1 to TRBJ2-7, with 8 bases aligning to TRBD1. Trimming took 2 bases from V and 3 from J; bases not matched to a gene: 3. CDR1 and CDR2 (germline): SQVTM, ANQGSEA. The CDR3 is 13 amino acids. The CDR3 coding sequence is TGCAGCGTTGAACTGGGGACAGGCTACGAGCAGTACTTC. Translated, it gives CSVELGTGYEQYF.

The chain recombines TRBV27 with TRBJ2-7; TRBD2 might be the D (6 bases). V was shortened by 2 bases and J by 2 bases, with 16 bases between the two germline ends. Germline-derived CDR1 and CDR2 are MNHEY and SMNVEV (reference sequence). The CDR3 is 16 amino acids. CDR3 sequence (DNA): TGTGCCAGCAGTTTAAATAGCGGAGATCATCCCTACGAGCAGTACTTC. Translating gives CASSLNSGDHPYEQYF.

The J gene is TRBJ2-7, the V gene TRBV27; 7 nucleotides line up with TRBD1. There are 13 residues in the CDR3. Germline V lookup: CDR1 MNHEY, CDR2 SMNVEV (reference sequence). The V and J ends lost 6 bases and 2 bases, in that order; junction bases with no gene match: 4. The CDR3 region is CASSYGQAYEQYF. Here the CDR3 DNA reads TGTGCCAGCAGCTACGGACAGGCCTACGAGCAGTACTTC.

The chain uses TRBV29-1 and TRBJ2-7; TRBD1 agrees at 7 bases. The CDR3 is made up of 18 amino acids. Germline V lookup: CDR1 SQVTM, CDR2 ANQGSEA. The V segment lost 2 bases and the J segment 4 bases; nucleotides outside the gene matches: 20. CDR3 amino acids: CSVELPTTPTGTAYEQYF. In DNA form, the CDR3 reads TGCAGCGTTGAATTGCCCACGACTCCAACCGGGACAGCATACGAGCAGTACTTC.

J is TRBJ2-5 and V is TRBV4-2, with 11 bases that match TRBD2. Germline lookup yields CDR1 LGHNA and CDR2 YNFKEQ. V lost 4 bases to trimming and J lost 4 bases; unmatched junction nucleotides: 14. The CDR3 loop spans 18 amino acids. The CDR3 DNA is TGTGCCAGCAGCCCGCTAGCGGGAGGCCTCCTCGTCTCAGAGACCCAGTACTTC. Its protein is CASSPLAGGLLVSETQYF.

This clone has a single count. This chain joins TRBV29-1 and TRBJ2-2; D unresolved. Germline V gene data show CDR1 as SQVTM and CDR2 as ANQGSEA. Trimming took off 2 bases at V and 6 bases at J, with 1 base between the two ends. CDR3 length: 10 residues. DNA for the CDR3: TGCAGCGTTGAATCCGGGGAGCTGTTTTTT. Its translation: CSVESGELFF.

The chain couples TRBV7-9 to TRBJ1-2; 9 bases line up with TRBD1. Looked up from germline, CDR1 is SEHNR and CDR2 is FQNEAQ (reference sequence). The V and J ends lost 5 bases and 6 bases, in that order; junction bases with no gene match: 10. This CDR3 spans 15 amino acids. Here the CDR3 DNA reads TGTGCCAGCAGCCTGGGGACAGGGTTTTTGGATGGCTACACCTTC. Protein product: CASSLGTGFLDGYTF.

The chain is built from TRBV12-5 and TRBJ2-1, with TRBD1 as a possible D gene (6 bases). Germline V gene data show CDR1 as LGHNT and CDR2 as FRNRAP. The CDR3 spans 13 residues. V was shortened by 7 bases and J by 9 bases, with 16 bases between the two germline ends. The CDR3 DNA reads as TGTGCTAGTGCCCAGGACAGTTACGGTGAGCAGTTCTTC. Translated: CASAQDSYGEQFF.

The chain recombines TRBV19 with TRBJ1-2; 7 positions match TRBD1. Germline trimming cut 7 bases from V and 6 bases from J; bases unmatched to any gene: 14. The CDR3 totals 15 residues. Germline CDR1 is LNHDA and CDR2 is SQIVND (reference sequence). The CDR3 DNA sequence: TGTGCCAGTACCGACTTTGGACAGGAGGCCGATGGCTACACCTTC. It encodes CASTDFGQEADGYTF. Full variable domain (rest looked up from reference TRBV19 and TRBJ1-2): DGGITQSPKYLFRKEGQNVTLSCEQNLNHDAMYWYRQDPGQGLRLIYYSQIVNDFQKGDIAEGYSVSREKKESFPLTVTSAQKNPTAFYLCASTDFGQEADGYTFGSGTRLTVV.

This clone turned up a few times. The chain carries TRBV2 and TRBJ2-7, with D unresolved. V was cut by 9 bases and J by 0 bases, with 9 bases left in between. The CDR3 is 12 residues long. Per the germline V gene, CDR1 is SNHLY and CDR2 is FYNNEI. The CDR3 coding sequence is TGTGCCAGTAGGACGGGCTCCTACGAGCAGTACTTC. Translation gives CASRTGSYEQYF.

The CDR3 nucleotides are TGTGCCAGCAGCAAAGTAGCAGGGGGCGTTTGTAACGAGCAGTACTTC. This codes for CASSKVAGGVCNEQYF. The chain employs TRBV21-1 and TRBJ2-7; TRBD1 was called by the table and not checked on the DNA. TRBV21-1 is a pseudogene segment. The CDR3 sequence is 16 residues long.

The rearrangement joins TRBV27 to TRBJ1-4, with TRBD1 identical over 10 bases. Germline V gene sequence: CDR1 MNHEY, CDR2 SMNVEV (reference sequence). The CDR3 has 16 residues. After removal of 5 bases from V and 8 bases from J, the junction contained 11 bases not matched to a gene. The CDR3 sequence: CASSPWTGGIGEKLFF. CDR3 DNA sequence: TGTGCCAGCAGTCCATGGACAGGGGGTATCGGAGAAAAACTGTTTTTT.

The chain recombines TRBV7-9 with TRBJ2-1; 15 bases map to TRBD2. V shed 5 bases, J shed 7 bases, and the junction held 12 bases outside the gene matches. CDR3 length equals 18 residues. CDR1 is SEHNR and CDR2 is FQNEAQ in the germline V gene (reference sequence). The CDR3 nucleotides are TGTGCCAGCAGCCTCGGACTAGCGGGAGGGCCAGTCCCAAATGAGCAGTTCTTC. Protein: CASSLGLAGGPVPNEQFF.

This clone was recorded once. The J gene is TRBJ2-5, the V gene TRBV19; TRBD2 aligns across 13 bases. The DNA end lines up better with TRBJ2-7; the J call may be wrong. Germline V lookup: CDR1 LNHDA, CDR2 SQIVND (reference sequence). This CDR3 is 17 amino acids long. Here the CDR3 reads CASSRELAGGPTHEQYF. In nucleotides, the CDR3 is TGTGCCAGTAGCCGTGAACTAGCGGGAGGGCCTACCCACGAGCAGTACTTC.

The rearrangement joins TRBV11-2 to TRBJ2-1; D not certain. Per the germline V gene, CDR1 is SGHAT and CDR2 is FQNNGV. The CDR3 runs 16 residues. The V end lost 4 bases, the J end lost 5 bases, and 18 bases lay between the germline ends. CDR3 region: CASSSEARVPHNEQFF. CDR3 in DNA: TGTGCCAGCAGCTCAGAAGCTAGAGTCCCCCACAATGAGCAGTTCTTC. Based on the CDR3 plus reference TRBV11-2 and TRBJ2-1, the full variable domain is EAGVAQSPRYKIIEKRQSVAFWCNPISGHATLYWYQQILGQGPKLLIQFQNNGVVDDSQLPKDRFSAERLKGVDSTLKIQPAKLEDSAVYLCASSSEARVPHNEQFFGPGTRLTVL.

This sequence joins TRBV15 and TRBJ2-7; either TRBD1 or TRBD2 may fit D (5 bases each). The CDR3 sequence is 14 residues long. Germline loops: CDR1 LNHNV, CDR2 YYDKDF (reference sequence). V lost 5 bases and J lost 2, with 13 bases in between. DNA for the CDR3: TGTGCCACCAGCGGGACCGGGGTACCCTACGAGCAGTACTTC. This sequence encodes CATSGTGVPYEQYF.

The J gene is TRBJ2-1, the V gene TRBV29-1; 11 positions match TRBD2. V lost 3 bases to trimming and J lost 6 bases; unmatched junction nucleotides: 7. This CDR3 has 15 amino acids. Per germline, CDR1 SQVTM and CDR2 ANQGSEA. The CDR3 protein is CSVEGTSGGGNEQFF. CDR3 bases: TGCAGCGTTGAGGGGACTAGCGGAGGCGGCAATGAGCAGTTCTTC.

The CDR3 reads CASSTSGGSYEQYF. DNA for the CDR3: TGTGCCAGCAGCACCTCCGGGGGCTCCTACGAGCAGTACTTC. This rearrangement joins TRBV5-4 to TRBJ2-7; D perhaps matches TRBD2 (6 bases). Trimming left V 4 bases short and J 0 bases short, with 11 bases between. This CDR3 is 14 amino acids long. Germline V gives CDR1 SGHNT, CDR2 YYREEE (reference sequence).

Notes on this clone: An end of the junction differs from the germline gene, which may be a read error. This chain connects TRBV11-2 to TRBJ2-3; D remains ambiguous. Germline CDR1 is SGHAT and CDR2 is FQNNGV. This CDR3 comprises 11 residues. CDR3 residues: CASSKTDAQYF. CDR3 coding DNA: TGTGCCAGCAGCAAAACAGATGCGCAGTATTTT.